This T cell receptor beta chain was sequenced during a study of identical twins. A template switching step contributed a universal primer site, while unique molecular identifiers were present in the cDNA. TCRdb re-derived calls from the 5' RACE reads in MiXCR, one entry per CDR3 protein. The sample lists fewer than 900,000 distinct CDR3 sequences, 21% occurring once. Trimming cost V 3 bases and J 1 base, with 6 bases left between them. The CDR3 has 13 residues. Germline loops: CDR1 LGHNT, CDR2 FRNRAP. This clonotype was counted ten times or more. These data also featured in a second study, about T cells expressing NK-cell markers.

This receptor was taken from a woman aged 18-29 years in good health. The source material was PBMCs. This sequence joins TRBV12-5 and TRBJ1-1; the D is unclear. The CDR3 loop is CASGLGQNTEAFF. The DNA of the CDR3 is TGTGCTAGTGGTTTAGGCCAGAACACTGAAGCTTTCTTT. Drawing the rest from reference TRBV12-5 and TRBJ1-1, the complete variable domain is DARVTQTPRHKVTEMGQEVTMRCQPILGHNTVFWYRQTMMQGLELLAYFRNRAPLDDSGMPKDRFSAEMPDATLATLKIQPSEPRDSAVYFCASGLGQNTEAFFGQGTRLTVV.